This T cell receptor (beta chain) is from a study of shared clonotypes between healthy human individuals. This CDR3 comprises 11 residues. The V end was cut by 6 bases, the J end by 5 bases, with 7 bases between. CDR1 and CDR2 from the germline V gene are LNHDA and SQIVND (reference sequence). TCRdb keeps only in-frame clones here, not all; method: immunoSEQ multiplex PCR. The table has 1.5 million to 2.5 million clones, about 95% seen once; the top ten hold approximately 1%. Cells designated naive CD8 were CD45RO-negative and were positively selected for CCR7, with terminally differentiated effector memory CD45RA+ cells excluded. Each donor was a Caucasian adult residing in Nashville, Tennessee. General study results and limits: Clonotype sharing among donors was expected to depend on sequencing depth. What rarefaction showed was incomplete sorted-subset sequencing despite large depth.

This clone has just one count. Its target is not known. The rearrangement joins TRBV19 to TRBJ1-2; D is undetermined. The receptor's source is a young man in good health. The specimen was naive CD8+ T cells sorted from blood. The CDR3 DNA is TGTGCCAGTAGGTGGGGTTATGGCTACACCTTC. The encoded protein is CASRWGYGYTF.